This T cell receptor beta chain was sequenced during a study of blood T cell repertoires in COVID-19. Study-wide background: The samples span acute and convalescent COVID-19 from the United States, Italy and Spain.

This clone was seen only a few times. Adults between roughly 18 and 90 years of age took part from 20 to 25 US areas. Germline V gene lookup returns CDR1 LGHDT and CDR2 YNNKEL (reference sequence). J was trimmed by 2 bases and V by 5 bases; bases with no gene match: 11. The CDR3 totals 16 residues. Using immunoSEQ multiplex PCR, the repertoire was profiled, and TCRdb retains in-frame clones only, with some absent. Of 200,000 to 250,000 clones in the sample, roughly 85% were seen once. The receptor's source is a man aged 25-40 years who had recovered from COVID-19. This sequence joins TRBV3-1 (or the pseudogene TRBV3-2) and TRBJ2-7; 8 nucleotides align to TRBD2. Sequencing input: PBMCs or T cells enriched from blood (not recorded which). CDR3 DNA: TGTGCCAGCAGCAGGGCCGGGACTAGGGGTCCCTACGAGCAGTACTTC. Translated, it gives CASSRAGTRGPYEQYF.